This T cell receptor beta chain was identified in a study of T cell responses to AZD1222 COVID-19 vaccine. Study-wide results and caveats: Of spike-specific TCRs, nearly half reportedly target regions left unmutated in variants. Just a handful of people given AZD1222 tested seropositive at baseline.

The CDR3 is 16 residues long. Germline loops: CDR1 SGHAT, CDR2 FQNNGV. With 5 bases removed from V and 2 bases from J, the gap between germline ends came to 19 bases. A note on this clone: Its antigen remains unknown.

Profiled with immunoSEQ multiplex PCR; TCRdb holds only in-frame clones, not every one. Among about 69,000 clones, 86% were seen once, and the ten largest hold about 2.7%. The clonotype comes from an adult in good health. The sequencing used peripheral blood, collected on day 0 of AZD1222 vaccination. V and J are TRBV11-2 and TRBJ2-7, with TRBD1 as a possible D gene (5 bases). CDR3 region: CASSTYRRSVPYEQYF. The CDR3 DNA follows: TGTGCCAGCAGCACATACAGGAGATCTGTTCCCTACGAGCAGTACTTC. The whole variable domain, filled in from reference TRBV11-2 and TRBJ2-7, reads EAGVAQSPRYKIIEKRQSVAFWCNPISGHATLYWYQQILGQGPKLLIQFQNNGVVDDSQLPKDRFSAERLKGVDSTLKIQPAKLEDSAVYLCASSTYRRSVPYEQYFGPGTRLTVT.